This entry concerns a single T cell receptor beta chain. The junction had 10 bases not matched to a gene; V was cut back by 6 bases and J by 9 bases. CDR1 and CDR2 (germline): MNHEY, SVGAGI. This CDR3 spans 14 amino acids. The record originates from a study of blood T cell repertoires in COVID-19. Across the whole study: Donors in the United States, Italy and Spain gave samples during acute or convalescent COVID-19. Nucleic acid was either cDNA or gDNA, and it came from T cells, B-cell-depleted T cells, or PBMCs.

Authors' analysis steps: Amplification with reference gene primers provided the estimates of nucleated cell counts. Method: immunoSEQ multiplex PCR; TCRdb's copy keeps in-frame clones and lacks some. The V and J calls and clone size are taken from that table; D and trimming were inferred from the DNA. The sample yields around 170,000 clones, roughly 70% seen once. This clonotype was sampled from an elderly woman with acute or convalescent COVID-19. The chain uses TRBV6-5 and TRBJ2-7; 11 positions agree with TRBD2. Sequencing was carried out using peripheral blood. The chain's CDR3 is CASSAGTSGLGQYF. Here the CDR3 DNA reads TGTGCCAGCAGCGCCGGGACTAGCGGACTTGGGCAGTACTTC.